What follows are 20 T cell receptor beta chains derived from one specimen sequenced in a study of shared clonotypes between healthy human individuals. Method: immunoSEQ multiplex PCR; TCRdb's copy keeps in-frame clones and lacks some. The profile shows about 2.1 million clones, 93% of them singletons. CD45RO-negative cells were positively selected for CCR7, leaving out terminally differentiated effector memory CD45RA+ cells. Sequenced sample: naive CD8+ T cells from PBMCs. These receptors were obtained from a man aged 18 to 30 in good health. Some clones in this sample may be carry-over from other donors' samples.

This clone was seen only once. The chain has TRBV9 and TRBJ2-1; 7 positions agree with TRBD1. Unmatched junction bases numbered 9, after V lost 3 bases and J lost 3 bases. Germline V gives CDR1 SGDLS, CDR2 YYNGEE. The CDR3 totals 16 residues. CDR3 residues: CASSGRSGTDYNEQFF. The CDR3 DNA sequence: TGTGCCAGCAGCGGCCGCTCCGGGACAGACTACAATGAGCAGTTCTTC.

The rearrangement joins TRBV5-1 to TRBJ1-1; no firm D call. Germline values: CDR1 SGHRS, CDR2 YFSETQ. V was cut by 0 bases and J by 5 bases, with 8 bases left in between. CDR3 length: 13 residues. The CDR3 DNA reads TGCGCCAGCAGCTTGGGCAAGGGAACTGAAGCTTTCTTT. Its protein is CASSLGKGTEAFF.

The chain is built from TRBV10-2 and TRBJ2-1; 7 positions agree with TRBD1. Per the germline V gene, CDR1 is WSHSY and CDR2 is SAAADI. Losses at the gene ends were 6 bases for V and 0 bases for J; bases not matched to a gene: 8. CDR3 length: 16 residues. CDR3 DNA sequence: TGCGCCAGCAGGGCGGCAGGGGGAAACTCCTACAATGAGCAGTTCTTC. Its translation is CASRAAGGNSYNEQFF.

The chain joins TRBV9 to TRBJ2-3; D might be TRBD1 or TRBD2, each matching 5 bases. The V gene lost 5 bases and the J gene lost 4 bases, with 20 bases spanning the gap. Germline V gene lookup returns CDR1 SGDLS and CDR2 YYNGEE. This CDR3 has 16 amino acids. The CDR3 loop reads CASSDLYRGASDTQYF. In DNA, the CDR3 is TGTGCCAGCAGTGATTTATATCGAGGGGCCTCAGATACGCAGTATTTT.

The J gene is TRBJ2-2, the V gene TRBV2, with a possible D match to TRBD2 (6 bases). With 5 bases removed from V and 0 bases from J, the gap between germline ends came to 16 bases. Per the germline V gene, CDR1 is SNHLY and CDR2 is FYNNEI. The CDR3 covers 17 residues. The CDR3 DNA reads TGTGCCAGCAGTCATCCCTTCAGCGGGCCGAACACCGGGGAGCTGTTTTTT. Translated, it gives CASSHPFSGPNTGELFF.

The table lists this clone with a count of one. The chain combines TRBV27 with TRBJ2-7, with 10 bases identical to TRBD1. CDR1 and CDR2 (germline): MNHEY, SMNVEV (reference sequence). The CDR3 covers 16 residues. The V and J ends lost 1 base and 5 bases, in that order; junction bases with no gene match: 8. Written as DNA, the CDR3 is TGTGCCAGCAGTTTATTAGGCGGGACAGGGGTCGACGAGCAGTACTTC. Its translation: CASSLLGGTGVDEQYF.

The V and J genes are TRBV4-3 and TRBJ2-7, with D perhaps TRBD2 (5 bases). Trimming left V 0 bases short and J 2 bases short, with 8 bases between. Germline CDR1 and CDR2: LGHNA and YSLEER. The CDR3 is 14 residues long. The CDR3 loop reads CASSQDILAYEQYF. The DNA for the CDR3 is TGCGCCAGCAGCCAAGATATACTAGCCTACGAGCAGTACTTC.

The gene calls are TRBV28 and TRBJ2-3, with D uncertain. V was cut by 7 bases and J by 2 bases, with 16 bases left in between. CDR1 and CDR2 (germline): MDHEN, SYDVKM. The CDR3 sequence is 15 residues long. The CDR3 loop is CASNAWQKLTDTQYF. The CDR3 DNA follows: TGTGCCAGCAATGCCTGGCAGAAACTCACAGATACGCAGTATTTT.

This chain connects TRBV5-1 to TRBJ2-1; 9 positions agree with TRBD2. J lost 2 bases, V lost 0 bases, and 6 bases had no gene match. The germline V gene encodes CDR1 SGHRS and CDR2 YFSETQ. This CDR3 is built from 17 residues. This CDR3 reads CASSLGLAGNTYNEQFF. For the CDR3, the DNA is TGCGCCAGCAGCTTGGGGCTAGCGGGGAATACCTACAATGAGCAGTTCTTC.

The V and J genes are TRBV13 and TRBJ2-7; D ambiguous. Germline CDR1 is PRHDT and CDR2 is FYEKMQ (reference sequence). Trimming cost V 5 bases and J 2 bases, with 13 bases left between them. This CDR3 has 14 residues. The CDR3 region has the DNA TGTGCCAGCAGCGTCTCAGGTACCCCCTACGAGCAGTACTTC. This translates into CASSVSGTPYEQYF.

The chain recombines TRBV7-9 with TRBJ2-5, with 8 bases identical to TRBD2. This CDR3 is 15 amino acids long. The germline CDR1 and CDR2 sequences are SEHNR and FQNEAQ (reference sequence). J gave up 5 bases and V 7 bases, and 12 bases lay outside the gene matches. The CDR3 loop is CASNEALTSAETQYF. The CDR3 nucleotides are TGTGCCAGCAACGAGGCCCTGACTAGCGCGGAGACCCAGTACTTC.

This chain links TRBV28 with TRBJ2-7; tentative D call: TRBD1 (5 bases). V shed 1 base and J shed 3 bases, with 19 bases lying between them. The CDR3 loop spans 17 amino acids. Germline-derived CDR1 and CDR2 are MDHEN and SYDVKM. The DNA for the CDR3 is TGTGCCAGCAGTTTATCCCTTTCCGACAGCACGAGCTACGAGCAGTACTTC. Translation: CASSLSLSDSTSYEQYF.

The CDR3 loop is CASSHWNEQFF. DNA for the CDR3: TGTGCCAGCAGCCACTGGAATGAGCAGTTCTTC. The gene calls are TRBV28 and TRBJ2-1; no firm D call. The germline V gene has CDR1 MDHEN and CDR2 SYDVKM. Deletions cut 6 bases from V and 7 bases from J, with 7 bases between. This CDR3 contains 11 residues.

This chain joins TRBV6-5 and TRBJ2-5; TRBD1 is a possible D gene (5 bases). CDR3 length: 12 amino acids. Germline V gives CDR1 MNHEY, CDR2 SVGAGI. V was shortened by 8 bases and J by 2 bases, with 9 bases between the two germline ends. CDR3 region: CASAQGQETQYF. CDR3 nucleotide sequence: TGTGCCAGCGCCCAGGGTCAAGAGACCCAGTACTTC.

The chain couples TRBV6-1 to TRBJ1-5; possible D gene TRBD1, 5 bases. The germline V gene has CDR1 MNHNS and CDR2 SASEGT. Between the trimmed V and J ends, which lost 11 bases and 3 bases, there was a span of 20 bases. The CDR3 runs 15 residues. CDR3 protein: CAPLRGSGYNQPQHF. In nucleotides, the CDR3 is TGTGCCCCCTTGAGGGGCTCGGGTTACAATCAGCCCCAGCATTTT.

This clone was observed a single time. This sample includes further DNA sequences coding for the same CDR3. The genes are TRBV27 and TRBJ2-2, with 7 bases identical to TRBD1. CDR3 length equals 16 residues. Per germline, CDR1 MNHEY and CDR2 SMNVEV (reference sequence). J was trimmed by 0 bases and V by 3 bases; bases with no gene match: 4. The CDR3 DNA is TGTGCCAGCAGTTTTTGGACAGGCCCGAACACCGGGGAGCTGTTTTTT. This codes for CASSFWTGPNTGELFF.

This chain uses TRBV19 with TRBJ1-1; D unresolved. Trimming pared 5 bases from V and 4 bases from J, leaving 20 bases between. The germline CDR1 and CDR2 sequences are LNHDA and SQIVND (reference sequence). This CDR3 comprises 16 residues. The CDR3 nucleotides are TGTGCCAGTAGTCCCCCTTTGAGGGCAGAGAGCACTGAAGCTTTCTTT. As protein: CASSPPLRAESTEAFF.

Note on this clone: Other DNA variants within this sample encode the same CDR3. This rearrangement joins TRBV27 to TRBJ2-7; D call uncertain. The CDR3 is made up of 13 amino acids. V was clipped by 4 bases and J by 2 bases, with 9 bases between them. Germline V gene sequence: CDR1 MNHEY, CDR2 SMNVEV (reference sequence). Here the CDR3 reads CASSSSGAYEQYF. CDR3 sequence (DNA): TGTGCCAGCAGTTCCTCGGGTGCCTACGAGCAGTACTTC.

The DNA of the CDR3 is TGTGCCAGCAGCTTGTGGGTGTCGGAAGCGGGCGAAAAACTGTTTTTT. Its protein is CASSLWVSEAGEKLFF. The rearrangement joins TRBV5-5 to TRBJ1-4; no clear D gene. The CDR3 spans 16 residues. Between the trimmed V and J ends, which lost 1 base and 8 bases, there was a span of 18 bases. The V gene's germline CDR1 is SGHKS and CDR2 YYEKEE (reference sequence).

The chain recombines TRBV6-6 with TRBJ2-4, with D possibly TRBD2 on 5 matching bases. V was pared by 5 bases and J by 8 bases, with 13 bases between. This CDR3 region has 13 residues. Germline V CDR1 and CDR2: MNHNY, SVGAGI (reference sequence). CDR3 nucleotides: TGTGCCAGCAGTCCCCCCATGAGGGACATTCAGTACTTC. This gives the protein CASSPPMRDIQYF.